Following are 25 T cell receptor beta chains from one sample sequenced in a study of shared clonotypes between healthy human individuals. The assay was immunoSEQ multiplex PCR, and TCRdb's table has in-frame clones only and misses some. The data hold some 2,100,000 clones, with under 95% observed a single time. CD8 cells classed as naive were CD45RO-negative and positively selected for CCR7, excluding terminally differentiated effector memory CD45RA+ cells. The specimen was naive CD8+ T cells from PBMCs. Source of these receptors: a man aged 18 to 29 in good health. Some clones in this sample may be carry-over from other donors' samples.

This clone was detected a few times. V gene TRBV7-3 combines with J gene TRBJ1-1; unclear D gene. Germline CDR1 SGHTA, CDR2 FQGTGA. The V and J ends lost 5 bases and 3 bases respectively, with 10 bases between them. The CDR3 totals 13 residues. For the CDR3, the DNA is TGTGCCAGCAGCCCGGATGGGGACACTGAAGCTTTCTTT. Its translation is CASSPDGDTEAFF.

The chain links TRBV27 to TRBJ2-2; D unresolved. Germline CDR1 MNHEY, CDR2 SMNVEV (reference sequence). Trimming pared 2 bases from V and 9 bases from J, leaving 13 bases between. The CDR3 runs 14 residues. CDR3 sequence: CASSLVPFLRELFF. The CDR3 nucleotides read TGTGCCAGCAGTTTAGTACCCTTTTTACGGGAGCTGTTTTTT.

The count of this clone is one. The chain carries TRBV19 and TRBJ1-2; 10 bases match TRBD1. Germline values: CDR1 LNHDA, CDR2 SQIVND (reference sequence). This CDR3 is built from 16 residues. V dropped 4 bases and J dropped 6; count of bases not matched to a gene: 11. In DNA form, the CDR3 reads TGTGCCAGTAGTACTCGAGACAGGGGGCAGGAAGATGGCTACACCTTC. It translates to CASSTRDRGQEDGYTF.

J is TRBJ2-7 and V is TRBV11-2; D may be TRBD2 (5 bases). The CDR3 totals 15 residues. Germline lookup yields CDR1 SGHAT and CDR2 FQNNGV. Trimming left V 2 bases short and J 4 bases short, with 15 bases between. For the CDR3, the DNA is TGTGCCAGCAGCTTAAGATCGGGGATAGGGTACGAGCAGTACTTC. Translated, it gives CASSLRSGIGYEQYF.

V gene TRBV5-1 combines with J gene TRBJ2-1; TRBD1 matches 10 bases. Germline V gene lookup returns CDR1 SGHRS and CDR2 YFSETQ. The CDR3 extends over 15 amino acids. V shed 2 bases and J 7 bases; nucleotides not matched to a gene: 6. In nucleotides, the CDR3 is TGCGCCAGCAGCTTAATCGGGACAGGGGTGAATGAGCAGTTCTTC. Protein sequence: CASSLIGTGVNEQFF.

The chain has TRBV7-3 and TRBJ2-5; the D is unclear. The germline CDR1 and CDR2 sequences are SGHTA and FQGTGA. Trimming pared 3 bases from V and 5 bases from J, leaving 13 bases between. This CDR3 has 14 residues. The DNA for the CDR3 is TGTGCCAGCAGCTTCCGGATGCCGGAGGAGACCCAGTACTTC. This codes for CASSFRMPEETQYF.

The chain joins TRBV27 to TRBJ2-1; TRBD2 is a possible D gene (5 bases). V lost 7 bases to trimming and J lost 7 bases, with 17 bases between them. This CDR3 region has 14 residues. CDR1 is MNHEY, CDR2 SMNVEV, per germline (reference sequence). The CDR3 loop reads CASTKLDFSNEQFF. The CDR3 DNA is TGTGCCAGCACCAAACTAGATTTTTCAAATGAGCAGTTCTTC.

The V and J genes are TRBV7-6 and TRBJ2-1, with D maybe TRBD2 (5 bases). Germline CDR1 SGHVS, CDR2 FNYEAQ. Trimming removed 0 bases at V and 0 bases at J, with 12 bases between. CDR3 length: 17 residues. The CDR3 DNA reads as TGTGCCAGCAGCTTAGCGAGGAAGCGGAGCTCCTACAATGAGCAGTTCTTC. It yields the protein CASSLARKRSSYNEQFF.

The V and J genes are TRBV28 and TRBJ2-5; no clear D. The CDR3 contains 12 residues. Per the germline V gene, CDR1 is MDHEN and CDR2 is SYDVKM. V lost 2 bases and J lost 4, with 5 bases in between. The CDR3 loop is CASSLIRETQYF. The CDR3 nucleotides read TGTGCCAGCAGTTTAATCAGAGAGACCCAGTACTTC.

J is TRBJ2-1 and V is TRBV2; perhaps D is TRBD1 or TRBD2 (5 bases each). The V and J ends lost 6 bases and 12 bases respectively, with 18 bases between them. Germline CDR1 and CDR2: SNHLY and FYNNEI. CDR3 length equals 13 residues. The DNA of the CDR3 is TGTGCCAGCAGCGATCCTCTGGGACGGATGCAGTTCTTC. Amino acid sequence: CASSDPLGRMQFF.

Concerning this clone: A much larger clone sits a single nucleotide away, making a read error possible. Other DNA sequences from this sample encode an identical CDR3 as well. The genes are TRBV5-5 and TRBJ2-7; D not resolved. CDR3 length: 11 amino acids. Germline V CDR1 and CDR2: SGHKS, YYEKEE (reference sequence). V was shortened by 2 bases and J by 0 bases, with 0 bases between the two germline ends. CDR3 amino acids: CASSFSYEQYF. CDR3 bases: TGTGCCAGCAGCTTCTCCTACGAGCAGTACTTC.

Note on this clone: The same CDR3 is also encoded by other DNA sequences in this sample. The rearrangement joins TRBV5-1 to TRBJ2-5; D tentatively fits TRBD1 or TRBD2 (5 bases each). Germline V lookup: CDR1 SGHRS, CDR2 YFSETQ. Trimming pared 1 base from V and 2 bases from J, leaving 9 bases between. This CDR3 spans 14 amino acids. The DNA for the CDR3 is TGCGCCAGCAGCTTGTTCAGGGAGCAAGAGACCCAGTACTTC. This translates into CASSLFREQETQYF.

This rearrangement joins TRBV5-1 to TRBJ1-1; 7 bases map to TRBD1. The ends lost 4 bases at V and 0 bases at J; junction bases unmatched: 15. The germline gives CDR1 SGHRS, CDR2 YFSETQ. The CDR3 contains 18 residues. The CDR3 loop is CASSPKGTAYLVNTEAFF. CDR3 sequence (DNA): TGCGCCAGCAGCCCGAAGGGGACAGCTTATCTAGTGAACACTGAAGCTTTCTTT.

The chain uses TRBV11-2 and TRBJ2-7, with TRBD2 matching 7 bases. CDR1 is SGHAT, CDR2 FQNNGV, per germline. The junction had 15 bases not matched to a gene; V was cut back by 7 bases and J by 3 bases. This CDR3 is built from 16 residues. CDR3 loop: CASNPTHQGGDYEQYF. The CDR3 DNA reads TGTGCCAGCAACCCCACCCACCAGGGAGGGGACTACGAGCAGTACTTC. Full variable domain (remainder filled in from reference TRBV11-2 and TRBJ2-7): EAGVAQSPRYKIIEKRQSVAFWCNPISGHATLYWYQQILGQGPKLLIQFQNNGVVDDSQLPKDRFSAERLKGVDSTLKIQPAKLEDSAVYLCASNPTHQGGDYEQYFGPGTRLTVT.

This clone has more than one count but fewer than ten. This chain uses TRBV18 with TRBJ1-1, with 11 bases aligning to TRBD1. V lost 3 bases to trimming and J lost 1 base; unmatched junction nucleotides: 4. Germline V gene sequence: CDR1 KGHSH, CDR2 LQKENI. This CDR3 is built from 16 residues. CDR3 sequence (DNA): TGTGCCAGCTCACCGGACAGGGGGCGGGCGAACACTGAAGCTTTCTTT. It encodes CASSPDRGRANTEAFF. The variable domain in full, completed from reference TRBV18 and TRBJ1-1, reads NAGVMQNPRHLVRRRGQEARLRCSPMKGHSHVYWYRQLPEEGLKFMVYLQKENIIDESGMPKERFSAEFPKEGPSILRIQQVVRGDSAAYFCASSPDRGRANTEAFFGQGTRLTVV.

The chain recombines TRBV9 with TRBJ2-7; D perhaps matches TRBD2 (5 bases). In germline, CDR1 is SGDLS, CDR2 YYNGEE. The CDR3 runs to 13 residues. V was cut by 0 bases and J by 6 bases, with 10 bases left in between. This chain's CDR3 is CASSVAHGGEQYF. CDR3 in DNA: TGTGCCAGCAGCGTAGCCCACGGAGGCGAGCAGTACTTC.

This clone was seen only once. This sample includes further DNA sequences coding for the same CDR3. The chain combines TRBV28 with TRBJ2-5; TRBD1 aligns across 8 bases. Trimming cost V 3 bases and J 5 bases; bases outside gene matches: 5. This CDR3 spans 14 amino acids. Germline values: CDR1 MDHEN, CDR2 SYDVKM. In nucleotides, the CDR3 is TGTGCCAGCAGTTTTCCAGGGGGCGGGGAGACCCAGTACTTC. Amino acid sequence: CASSFPGGGETQYF.

The chain joins TRBV5-4 to TRBJ2-1, with a tentative D call TRBD1 (5 bases). The V end was cut by 2 bases, the J end by 3 bases, with 12 bases between. The CDR3 consists of 15 residues. Germline V gene data show CDR1 as SGHNT and CDR2 as YYREEE (reference sequence). The CDR3 nucleotides read TGTGCCAGCAGCTTTTCAGCCAGGGACTACAATGAGCAGTTCTTC. It specifies CASSFSARDYNEQFF.

The chain joins TRBV5-1 to TRBJ2-7; 9 positions match TRBD2. Germline CDR1 and CDR2: SGHRS and YFSETQ. After removal of 0 bases from V and 6 bases from J, the junction contained 7 bases not matched to a gene. The CDR3 totals 15 residues. The CDR3 DNA sequence: TGCGCCAGCAGCTTGGTAAGCGCGGGAGGGGGCGAGCAGTACTTC. The encoded protein is CASSLVSAGGGEQYF.

Only one count was recorded for this clone. This sequence joins TRBV25-1 and TRBJ2-5, with 11 positions matching TRBD2. V gave up 6 bases and J gave up 5 bases; unmatched junction bases: 11. The CDR3 covers 16 residues. Germline V gene data show CDR1 as MGHDK and CDR2 as SYGVNS. The CDR3: CASSPRTSGLWETQYF. CDR3 nucleotides: TGTGCCAGCAGCCCCCGGACTAGCGGGTTGTGGGAGACCCAGTACTTC.

The chain uses TRBV5-4 and TRBJ2-5; weak D call: TRBD2 (6 bases). Germline CDR1 is SGHNT and CDR2 is YYREEE (reference sequence). This CDR3 is built from 15 residues. V lost 4 bases and J 5 bases, leaving 18 bases between the germline ends. DNA for the CDR3: TGTGCCAGCAGCCTGCGGGATCTCCCCGGGGAGACCCAGTACTTC. It is translated as CASSLRDLPGETQYF.

Of note for this clone: Other DNA sequences within the sample encode an identical CDR3. The chain couples TRBV7-9 to TRBJ1-4; D gene ambiguous. V dropped 1 base and J dropped 6 bases, with 0 bases sitting between them. The germline gives CDR1 SEHNR, CDR2 FQNEAQ (reference sequence). CDR3 length equals 11 residues. The CDR3 nucleotides read TGTGCCAGCAGCTTAGATGAAAAACTGTTTTTT. Translation: CASSLDEKLFF.

This sequence joins TRBV7-9 and TRBJ2-7; 9 bases map to TRBD1. Germline V gene lookup returns CDR1 SEHNR and CDR2 FQNEAQ (reference sequence). The J segment lost 0 bases and the V segment lost 2 bases, leaving 5 bases of the junction unmatched. The CDR3 sequence is 16 residues long. CDR3 region: CASSLIGTGYSYEQYF. The CDR3 DNA reads TGTGCCAGCAGCTTAATCGGGACAGGGTACTCCTACGAGCAGTACTTC.

The V gene is TRBV10-3, the J gene TRBJ2-3; D is unclear. Trimming removed 10 bases at V and 0 bases at J, with 14 bases between. This CDR3 is built from 14 residues. Germline CDR1 is ENHRY and CDR2 is SYGVKD. CDR3 protein: CATARVASTDTQYF. CDR3 sequence (DNA): TGTGCCACCGCTCGGGTCGCTAGCACAGATACGCAGTATTTT.

The chain employs TRBV9 and TRBJ2-7; D is possibly TRBD1 or TRBD2 (5 bases each). There are 14 residues in the CDR3. Trimming cost V 0 bases and J 5 bases, with 12 bases left between them. Germline V gene lookup returns CDR1 SGDLS and CDR2 YYNGEE. The CDR3 nucleotides read TGTGCCAGCAGCGTAGTAGTCAGGGACCACGAGCAGTACTTC. Translated, it gives CASSVVVRDHEQYF.